This T cell receptor beta chain was captured in a study of identical twins. cDNA carried unique molecular identifiers, and a universal primer site was added by template switching. TCRdb reanalysed the 5' RACE reads using MiXCR and keeps one entry per CDR3 protein. The data hold 350,000 to 600,000 distinct CDR3 sequences, with approximately 15% observed a single time. Study results and limitations: The degree of excess twin sharing was weaker in beta out-of-frame sequences. Shared out-of-frame alpha sequences (those common to twins) showed excess low generation probability.

This clonotype was seen at least ten times. The antigen remains undetermined. These same data were also listed under a study on yellow fever vaccine responses in identical twins. Per that study: Reports say the vaccine T cell response in twins looked partly convergent and partly personalized.

Sequenced input: CD4+ T cells sorted from blood. This TCR came from a young woman in good health.

The CDR3 sequence is CASSVRGSYEQYF. Here the CDR3 DNA reads TGTGCCAGCAGCGTTCGGGGCTCCTACGAGCAGTACTTC. This sequence joins TRBV6-1 and TRBJ2-7; D might be TRBD2 (5 bases). CDR1 and CDR2 (germline): MNHNS, SASEGT. CDR3 length: 13 amino acids. V was cut by 6 bases and J by 0 bases, with 9 bases left in between.